Each of the 20 T cell receptor beta chains below was sequenced from the same sample in a study of T cell responses to AZD1222 COVID-19 vaccine. Using immunoSEQ multiplex PCR, the repertoire was profiled, and TCRdb retains in-frame clones only, with some absent. The data show approximately 150,000 clones, 90% to 95% seen once. The sequencing used peripheral blood, collected 28 days after the second AZD1222 dose. The receptors were gathered from an adult who received the AZD1222 COVID-19 vaccine.

The V call is TRBV9, the J call TRBJ1-4; 7 nucleotides line up with TRBD1. CDR1 SGDLS and CDR2 YYNGEE come from the germline V gene. The V gene end was trimmed by 3 bases and the J gene end by 8 bases; junction bases not matched to a gene: 10. The length of the CDR3 is 15 residues. The DNA of the CDR3 is TGTGCCAGCAGCGCCCGGGACAGTGGAGGGGAAAAACTGTTTTTT. Its translation is CASSARDSGGEKLFF. Full variable domain (missing parts from reference TRBV9 and TRBJ1-4): DSGVTQTPKHLITATGQRVTLRCSPRSGDLSVYWYQQSLDQGLQFLIQYYNGEERAKGNILERFSAQQFPDLHSELNLSSLELGDSALYFCASSARDSGGEKLFFGSGTQLSVL.

This clone showed up just once. This rearrangement joins TRBV6-6 to TRBJ1-2; 7 bases are shared with TRBD1. The V gene's germline CDR1 is MNHNY and CDR2 SVGAGI (reference sequence). This CDR3 contains 13 residues. With V trimmed by 6 bases and J by 4 bases, 5 bases remained unmatched. CDR3 coding DNA: TGTGCCAGCAGGACAGGGATATCCTATGGCTACACCTTC. It specifies CASRTGISYGYTF.

V usage is TRBV7-2 and J usage is TRBJ2-7; D not resolved. CDR3 length equals 15 residues. Per the germline V gene, CDR1 is SGHTA and CDR2 is FQGNSA. V lost 2 bases to trimming and J lost 4 bases, with 15 bases between them. For the CDR3, the DNA is TGTGCCAGCAGCTTAACCTCATCCTGGGCGTACGAGCAGTACTTC. It encodes CASSLTSSWAYEQYF.

The gene calls are TRBV5-1 and TRBJ1-2; D perhaps matches TRBD1 (5 bases). Germline V lookup: CDR1 SGHRS, CDR2 YFSETQ. Trimming pared 0 bases from V and 6 bases from J, leaving 9 bases between. The CDR3 consists of 13 residues. CDR3 amino acids: CASSLAGYNGYTF. The CDR3 DNA reads as TGCGCCAGCAGCTTGGCAGGGTACAATGGCTACACCTTC.

J is TRBJ2-1 and V is TRBV5-1; the D call may be TRBD1 or TRBD2 (5 bases each). The CDR3 is 15 amino acids. V was shortened by 6 bases and J by 0 bases, with 13 bases between the two germline ends. In germline, CDR1 is SGHRS, CDR2 YFSETQ. The DNA of the CDR3 is TGCGCCAGCACTGAGGGACGGAGCTCCTACAATGAGCAGTTCTTC. This translates into CASTEGRSSYNEQFF.

This clone has a single count. The V gene is TRBV6-5, the J gene TRBJ1-1; TRBD1 is a possible D gene (5 bases). There are 16 residues in the CDR3. Trimming took off 2 bases at V and 0 bases at J, with 13 bases between the two ends. Germline V lookup: CDR1 MNHEY, CDR2 SVGAGI. Written as DNA, the CDR3 is TGTGCCAGCAGTTACCAAGGGAGGGGAATGAACACTGAAGCTTTCTTT. It codes for CASSYQGRGMNTEAFF.

V and J are TRBV11-2 and TRBJ1-3; D might be TRBD1 (6 bases). V dropped 1 base and J dropped 0 bases, with 10 bases sitting between them. Germline V gives CDR1 SGHAT, CDR2 FQNNGV. This CDR3 contains 16 residues. CDR3 sequence: CASSLGDTYSGNTIYF. DNA for the CDR3: TGTGCCAGCAGCTTAGGGGACACCTACTCTGGAAACACCATATATTTT.

V gene TRBV19 combines with J gene TRBJ2-7; 9 bases match TRBD1. V was clipped by 7 bases and J by 5 bases; unmatched bases: 6. CDR1 is LNHDA and CDR2 is SQIVND in the germline V gene (reference sequence). This CDR3 region has 13 residues. In DNA form, the CDR3 reads TGTGCCAGTACATCGACAGGGGGTAACGAGCAGTACTTC. It specifies CASTSTGGNEQYF.

This CDR3 reads CASLAERSTDTQYF. CDR3 nucleotide sequence: TGTGCCAGCTTAGCGGAGAGAAGCACAGATACGCAGTATTTT. The genes are TRBV2 and TRBJ2-3; tentative D call: TRBD2 (6 bases). The germline V gene has CDR1 SNHLY and CDR2 FYNNEI. The CDR3 runs 14 residues. V shed 8 bases and J shed 0 bases, with 12 bases lying between them.

This rearrangement joins TRBV29-1 to TRBJ2-3; D possibly corresponds to TRBD2 (5 bases). This CDR3 contains 11 residues. Trimming shortened V by 6 bases and J by 3 bases, and 7 bases separated the two germline ends. Germline V lookup: CDR1 SQVTM, CDR2 ANQGSEA. The CDR3: CSVDFTDTQYF. CDR3 sequence (DNA): TGCAGCGTGGACTTTACAGATACGCAGTATTTT.

The gene calls are TRBV29-1 and TRBJ2-3; D not certain. This CDR3 contains 13 residues. Germline V gene data show CDR1 as SQVTM and CDR2 as ANQGSEA. Trimming left V 5 bases short and J 1 base short, with 10 bases between. CDR3 sequence: CSVIPRGTDTQYF. CDR3 nucleotides: TGCAGCGTTATCCCTCGGGGCACAGATACGCAGTATTTT.

The gene calls are TRBV5-4 and TRBJ2-3; TRBD2 matches 10 bases. Germline-derived CDR1 and CDR2 are SGHNT and YYREEE (reference sequence). With 4 bases clipped from V and 8 bases from J, the junction kept 13 bases outside the gene matches. The CDR3 length is 16 residues. The CDR3 is CASSPHQAGGPGTQYF. CDR3 sequence (DNA): TGTGCCAGCAGCCCCCACCAAGCGGGAGGGCCCGGTACGCAGTATTTT.

The count of this clone is one. The V and J genes are TRBV11-1 and TRBJ1-1; D not certain. V was shortened by 5 bases and J by 3 bases, with 16 bases between the two germline ends. The CDR3 is made up of 15 amino acids. The germline gives CDR1 SGHAT, CDR2 FQDESV (reference sequence). CDR3 sequence (DNA): TGTGCCAGCAGCCCATCACGGGGTTGGGACACTGAAGCTTTCTTT. This codes for CASSPSRGWDTEAFF. Supplemented by reference TRBV11-1 and TRBJ1-1, the full variable domain reads EAEVAQSPRYKITEKSQAVAFWCDPISGHATLYWYRQILGQGPELLVQFQDESVVDDSQLPKDRFSAERLKGVDSTLKIQPAELGDSAMYLCASSPSRGWDTEAFFGQGTRLTVV.

The chain uses TRBV7-9 and TRBJ1-6; D is unclear. Germline V gene lookup returns CDR1 SEHNR and CDR2 FQNEAQ (reference sequence). V shed 2 bases and J shed 11 bases, with 7 bases lying between them. The CDR3 sequence is 12 residues long. CDR3 in DNA: TGTGCCAGCAGCTTAAGTAGGGCACCCCTCCACTTT. This gives the protein CASSLSRAPLHF.

V is TRBV6-2 or TRBV6-3 and J is TRBJ1-2; no firm D call. Trimming removed 5 bases from V and 8 bases from J, with 9 bases in between. The CDR3 is 11 residues long. Germline V gives CDR1 MNHEY, CDR2 SVGEGT. CDR3 amino acids: CASSTNLGYTF. CDR3 bases: TGTGCCAGCAGTACGAACCTCGGCTACACCTTC.

The J gene is TRBJ2-1, the V gene TRBV5-4, with TRBD1 matching over 10 bases. After removal of 7 bases from V and 3 bases from J, the junction contained 4 bases not matched to a gene. The CDR3 is made up of 14 amino acids. CDR1 and CDR2 from the germline V gene are SGHNT and YYREEE (reference sequence). Here the CDR3 reads CASGRTGGYNEQFF. CDR3 sequence (DNA): TGTGCCAGCGGTCGGACAGGGGGCTACAATGAGCAGTTCTTC.

The chain couples TRBV19 to TRBJ1-2; D gene ambiguous. V lost 6 bases to trimming and J lost 6 bases, with 17 bases between them. Looked up from germline, CDR1 is LNHDA and CDR2 is SQIVND (reference sequence). The CDR3 totals 14 residues. Here the CDR3 DNA reads TGTGCCAGTAGGGCAGGCTGGACCCTCCATGGCTACACCTTC. Translation: CASRAGWTLHGYTF.

This chain connects TRBV6-2 or TRBV6-3 to TRBJ2-3; either TRBD1 or TRBD2 may supply D (6 bases each). The CDR3 loop spans 16 amino acids. Germline CDR1 is MNHEY and CDR2 is SVGEGT. V was shortened by 6 bases and J by 2 bases, with 18 bases between the two germline ends. CDR3 residues: CASSQSAWGATDTQYF. CDR3 DNA sequence: TGTGCCAGCAGCCAATCGGCTTGGGGGGCCACAGATACGCAGTATTTT.

This sequence joins TRBV6-5 and TRBJ2-7; possibly TRBD1 or TRBD2 for D (5 bases each). Per the germline V gene, CDR1 is MNHEY and CDR2 is SVGAGI. The length of the CDR3 is 14 residues. Trimming shortened V by 0 bases and J by 5 bases, and 11 bases separated the two germline ends. The CDR3 spells CASSYSTRGDEQYF. The CDR3 DNA reads as TGTGCCAGCAGTTACTCGACGAGGGGAGACGAGCAGTACTTC.

This rearrangement joins TRBV7-3 to TRBJ1-2, with D possibly matching TRBD1 (6 bases). Germline CDR1 reads SGHTA; CDR2 reads FQGTGA. V lost 5 bases and J lost 6, with 22 bases in between. The length of the CDR3 is 16 residues. CDR3 loop: CASSPIPGGLDDGYTF. The CDR3 DNA is TGTGCCAGCAGCCCAATCCCCGGGGGCCTTGATGATGGCTACACCTTC.